The TCR beta chain under discussion was sequenced for a study of Ad26.COV2.S vaccination and SARS-CoV-2 variants (dated by TCRdb to about 2021). With regard to the full study: Donors in the vaccine arm were drawn from COV1001, a multicentre, randomized, double-blind, placebo-controlled phase I-IIa trial testing Ad26.COV2.S in healthy adults. Ad26.COV2.S was administered intramuscularly at a dose of 5x10^10 or 1x10^11 viral particles, either as one shot or as two shots given 56 days apart. TCRbeta repertoire sequencing served as the tool for gauging how specific and how broad the SARS-CoV-2-reactive T cell receptors were following Ad26.COV2.S vaccination. The TCR-sequenced set comprised about 32 samples: around 20 Ad26.COV2.S vaccine recipients, 5 placebo recipients and 8 SARS-CoV-2 convalescent individuals. Trial participants were randomized into five groups of five, in which low-dose or high-dose Ad26.COV2.S was given once or twice, or placebo was given on both occasions. Investigators did not know the trial group allocation while performing experiments and assessing outcomes.

This clone was counted between two and nine times. Its antigen target is currently unknown. There are no base qualities to consult, and no much larger clone falls within one base. Points the paper makes about the study in general: After vaccination, spike-specific CD8+ and CD4+ T cell responses were reported to show substantial breadth. Vaccine and placebo recipients had comparable non-spike TCR breadth, which fits with the vaccine containing only spike. Comparing responses between vaccine doses or regimens was not something the study was powered to do. The authors noted that total T cell responses may have been underestimated by the TCR breadth and depth analyses. Higher spike-specific TCR breadth was observed in Ad26.COV2.S recipients than in placebo recipients (P = 0.0014).

The immunoSEQ Assay was the method used to sequence TCRbeta CDR3 regions. After extraction, genomic DNA underwent amplification by bias-controlled multiplex PCR, followed by high-throughput sequencing. For the original study's pipeline: To quantify the absolute abundance of each unique TCRbeta CDR3 region, sequences were collapsed and filtered. T cell fraction was estimated by normalization of TCRbeta template counts to usable DNA, with usable DNA being measured through amplification of reference genes present in all nucleated cells. Repertoire TCRs were annotated as SARS-CoV-2-specific when V gene, CDR3 amino acid sequence and J gene were exactly matched to a known reactive TCR set. The reference SARS-CoV-2 TCR set came from MIRA and was filtered for enrichment in COVID-19-positive ImmuneCODE repertoires, removing public or cross-reactive TCRs. Drawing on the MIRA antigens, annotated TCRs were analysed further at the level of specific ORF or position within ORF. Breadth was defined as annotated unique rearrangements over total unique productive rearrangements; depth was the summed frequency of those rearrangements. Two-sided Wilcoxon rank-sum tests were used to compare TCR breadth between groups. TCRdb stores this immuneACCESS table with in-frame sequences only. Part of the clones is absent; in the studies checked, under half of the shortfall reflects unresolved V genes, and no reason is known for the rest. V and J calls and clone size are copied from that table; D and trimming were computed from the DNA. The sample table records some 640,000 clones; 70% to 90% of these occur just once. About 1.5% of the sample is in the top ten clones.

According to the study, the label for this sample's treatment or condition signals: around 19 received Ad26.COV2.S at low or high dose, single or two shots; roughly five received placebo; per-sample allocation not given. For vaccine and placebo recipients, the sequenced repertoires came from samples collected on day 63 after the first injection. Between 29 July and 7 August 2020, Cohort 1b enrolled 20 to 30 adults aged 18-55 years at one site in Boston, USA. Ad26.COV2.S was a replication-incompetent adenovirus type 26 vector that expressed a prefusion-stabilized SARS-CoV-2 spike protein derived from the original Wuhan strain. The V and J ends are trimmed by 3 bases and 0 bases, leaving 14 bases between them. CDR1 and CDR2 (KGHDR, SFDVKD) derive from the germline V gene. There are 17 amino acids in the CDR3, from cysteine to phenylalanine inclusive. Just CDR3 DNA is preserved here, 51 bases in frame from base 1.

The sequence was collected from a person between 18 and 65 years old who received the Ad26.COV2.S COVID-19 vaccine or a placebo. The input for sequencing was peripheral blood, taken in a trial of Ad26.COV2.S vaccine versus placebo. The rearrangement combines TRBV24-1 with TRBJ1-5; the D gene assignment is ambiguous. The bases read TGTGCCACCAGTGATCGCAGTTTGGGGAATAGCAATCAGCCCCAGCATTTT. It translates to CATSDRSLGNSNQPQHF.